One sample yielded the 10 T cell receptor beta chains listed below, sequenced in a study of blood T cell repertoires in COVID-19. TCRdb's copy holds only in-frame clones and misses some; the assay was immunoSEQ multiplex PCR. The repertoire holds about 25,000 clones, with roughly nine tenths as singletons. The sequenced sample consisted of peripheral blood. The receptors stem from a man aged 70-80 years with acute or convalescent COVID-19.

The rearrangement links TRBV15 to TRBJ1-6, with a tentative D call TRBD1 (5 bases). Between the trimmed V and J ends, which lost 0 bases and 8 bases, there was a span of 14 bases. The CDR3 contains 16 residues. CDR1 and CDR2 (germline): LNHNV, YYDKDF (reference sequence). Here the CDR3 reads CATSREIRDRHSPLHF. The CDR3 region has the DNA TGTGCCACCAGCAGAGAGATCAGGGATAGGCATTCACCCCTCCACTTT.

CDR3 sequence (DNA): TGCGCCAGCAGCTTGTTCAGGGGGGACACTGAAGCTTTCTTT. Protein sequence: CASSLFRGDTEAFF. The chain recombines TRBV5-1 with TRBJ1-1; 7 bases line up with TRBD1. Per the germline V gene, CDR1 is SGHRS and CDR2 is YFSETQ. With 1 base clipped from V and 3 bases from J, the junction kept 3 bases outside the gene matches. This CDR3 region has 14 residues.

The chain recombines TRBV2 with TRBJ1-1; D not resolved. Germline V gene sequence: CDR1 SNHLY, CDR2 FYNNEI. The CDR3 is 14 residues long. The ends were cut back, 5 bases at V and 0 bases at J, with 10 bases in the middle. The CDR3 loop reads CASSLMGMNTEAFF. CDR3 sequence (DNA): TGTGCCAGCAGTTTGATGGGCATGAACACTGAAGCTTTCTTT.

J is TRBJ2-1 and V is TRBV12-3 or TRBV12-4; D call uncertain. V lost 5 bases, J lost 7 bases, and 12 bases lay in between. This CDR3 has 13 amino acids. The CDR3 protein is CASSPRVQNEQFF. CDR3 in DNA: TGTGCCAGCAGTCCCCGGGTTCAGAATGAGCAGTTCTTC.

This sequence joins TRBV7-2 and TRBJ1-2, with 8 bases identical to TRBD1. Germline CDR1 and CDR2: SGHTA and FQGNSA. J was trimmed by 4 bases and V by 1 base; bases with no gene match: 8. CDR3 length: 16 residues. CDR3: CASSLGTGWERYGYTF. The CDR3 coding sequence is TGTGCCAGCAGCTTAGGGACAGGGTGGGAGCGCTATGGCTACACCTTC.

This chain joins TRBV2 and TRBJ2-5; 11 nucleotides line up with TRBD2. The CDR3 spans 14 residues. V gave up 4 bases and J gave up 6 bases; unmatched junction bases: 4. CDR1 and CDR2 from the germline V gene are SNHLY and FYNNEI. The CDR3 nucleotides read TGTGCCAGCAGTGTCGGGACTAGCGGAAAGACCCAGTACTTC. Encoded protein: CASSVGTSGKTQYF.

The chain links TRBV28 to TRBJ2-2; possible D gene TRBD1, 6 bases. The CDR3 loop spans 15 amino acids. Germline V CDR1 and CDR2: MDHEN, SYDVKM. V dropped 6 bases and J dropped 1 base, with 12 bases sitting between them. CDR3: CASRIGQKNTGELFF. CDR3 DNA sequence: TGTGCCAGCAGAATCGGACAGAAGAACACCGGGGAGCTGTTTTTT.

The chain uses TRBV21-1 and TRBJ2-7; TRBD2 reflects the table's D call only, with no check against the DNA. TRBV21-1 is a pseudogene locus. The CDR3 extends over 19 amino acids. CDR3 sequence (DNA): TGTGCCAGCAGCAAGATCTTAAGACTAGCTCTCTCTTTTTGCTACGAGCAGTACTTC. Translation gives CASSKILRLALSFCYEQYF.

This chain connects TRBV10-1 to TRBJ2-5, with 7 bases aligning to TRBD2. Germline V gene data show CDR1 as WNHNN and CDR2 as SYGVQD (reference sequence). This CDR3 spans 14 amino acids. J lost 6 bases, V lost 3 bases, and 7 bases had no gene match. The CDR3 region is CASSEGGSRQTQYF. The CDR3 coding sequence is TGCGCCAGCAGTGAAGGCGGGAGCCGGCAGACCCAGTACTTC.

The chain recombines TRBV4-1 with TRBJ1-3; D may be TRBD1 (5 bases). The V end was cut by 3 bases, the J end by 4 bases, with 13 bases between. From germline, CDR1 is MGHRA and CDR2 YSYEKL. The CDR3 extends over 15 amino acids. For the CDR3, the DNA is TGCGCCAGCAGCCAGGGGGGGGTCTCCGGAAACACCATATATTTT. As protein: CASSQGGVSGNTIYF.